The source of this T cell receptor (beta chain) is a study of blood T cell repertoires in COVID-19. Study-level background: Samples taken during acute and convalescent COVID-19 were collected in the United States, Italy and Spain.

Adults between roughly 18 and 90 years of age took part from about two dozen US areas. Clinical histories supplied by participants themselves formed the basis of cohort assignment. Original processing methods: Reference gene primer amplification yielded estimated nucleated cell counts. This table comes from immunoSEQ multiplex PCR, and its TCRdb copy is limited to in-frame clones, with some not included. The DNA gave D and trimming, while V, J and clone size come from that table. The repertoire holds about 190,000 clones, with around 84% as singletons. J lost 0 bases, V lost 1 base, and 14 bases had no gene match. This CDR3 spans 19 amino acids. In germline, CDR1 is SQVTM, CDR2 ANQGSEA.

The specimen was PBMCs or T cells enriched from blood (not recorded which). This rearrangement joins TRBV29-1 to TRBJ2-1, with 8 bases aligning to TRBD2. The sequence was collected from a woman in her 30s who had recovered from COVID-19. CDR3 residues: CSVEVKRWTSTRSYNEQFF. The CDR3 DNA reads as TGCAGCGTTGAAGTAAAGAGGTGGACTAGCACCCGCTCCTACAATGAGCAGTTCTTC.